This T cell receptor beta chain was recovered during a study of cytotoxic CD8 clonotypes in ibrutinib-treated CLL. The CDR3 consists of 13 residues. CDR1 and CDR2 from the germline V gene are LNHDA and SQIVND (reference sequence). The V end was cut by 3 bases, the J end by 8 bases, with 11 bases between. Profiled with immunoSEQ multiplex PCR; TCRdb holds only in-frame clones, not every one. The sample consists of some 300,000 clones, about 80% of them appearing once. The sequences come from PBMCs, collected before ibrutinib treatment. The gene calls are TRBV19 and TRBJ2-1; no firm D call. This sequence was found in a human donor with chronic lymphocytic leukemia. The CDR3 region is CASSIGVHDEQFF. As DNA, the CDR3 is TGTGCCAGTAGTATTGGGGTCCACGATGAGCAGTTCTTC.